One sample yielded the 19 T cell receptor beta chains listed below, sequenced in a study of blood T cell repertoires in COVID-19. Clones were sequenced by immunoSEQ multiplex PCR, and TCRdb holds only the in-frame ones, with some missing. The table lists about 150,000 clones, 80% to 90% of them singletons, with just under 3% in the top ten. The sequenced sample was peripheral blood. The receptors shown here come from a man between 60 and 70 years old with active or convalescent COVID-19.

The rearrangement uses TRBV7-3 and TRBJ2-5, with 7 bases aligning to TRBD1. V lost 4 bases and J lost 4; bases outside the gene matches: 6. Per germline, CDR1 SGHTA and CDR2 FQGTGA. This CDR3 is 14 amino acids long. The CDR3: CASSSTGFGETQYF. The CDR3 DNA is TGTGCCAGCAGCTCGACAGGGTTCGGAGAGACCCAGTACTTC.

The chain uses TRBV2 and TRBJ2-1; 8 bases are a match to TRBD1. The length of the CDR3 is 13 residues. V trimming: 6 bases; J trimming: 9 bases; junction bases outside the gene matches: 7. Germline assignment: CDR1 SNHLY and CDR2 FYNNEI. Here the CDR3 reads CASRDRVGREQFF. The CDR3 nucleotides are TGTGCCAGCAGGGACAGGGTCGGACGTGAGCAGTTCTTC.

The J gene is TRBJ2-1, the V gene TRBV6-5, with 9 bases aligning to TRBD1. V trimming: 2 bases; J trimming: 5 bases; junction bases outside the gene matches: 4. The CDR3 loop spans 15 amino acids. The germline gives CDR1 MNHEY, CDR2 SVGAGI. The chain's CDR3 is CASSYRGQGDNEQFF. CDR3 coding DNA: TGTGCCAGCAGTTACAGGGGACAGGGTGACAATGAGCAGTTCTTC.

V gene TRBV7-2 combines with J gene TRBJ2-7; 8 bases fit TRBD2. There are 15 residues in the CDR3. Looked up from germline, CDR1 is SGHTA and CDR2 is FQGNSA. V was pared by 2 bases and J by 7 bases, with 10 bases of the junction left unmatched. Here the CDR3 reads CASSLNLAGSGEQYF. CDR3 coding DNA: TGTGCCAGCAGCTTAAATTTAGCGGGATCGGGAGAGCAGTACTTC.

The J gene is TRBJ2-3, the V gene TRBV27; 8 bases are shared with TRBD1. Looked up from germline, CDR1 is MNHEY and CDR2 is SMNVEV (reference sequence). The CDR3 is 14 amino acids. J was trimmed by 1 base and V by 5 bases; bases with no gene match: 2. CDR3 sequence reads: CASSMDRGTDTQYF. CDR3 DNA: TGTGCCAGCAGTATGGACAGGGGCACAGATACGCAGTATTTT.

The V call is TRBV18, the J call TRBJ1-3; D not certain. The CDR3 is 14 amino acids. The germline V and J ends were trimmed by 4 bases and 4 bases, with 11 bases remaining between them. Germline V gene lookup returns CDR1 KGHSH and CDR2 LQKENI. The CDR3 DNA sequence: TGTGCCAGCTCACGCTCAGCGACGGGAAACACCATATATTTT. Residues: CASSRSATGNTIYF.

The chain is built from TRBV4-1 and TRBJ2-1, with D possibly TRBD2 on 5 matching bases. Trimming removed 4 bases at V and 4 bases at J, with 17 bases between. The CDR3 totals 16 residues. Germline loops: CDR1 MGHRA, CDR2 YSYEKL. The CDR3 DNA sequence: TGCGCCAGCAGCCCCCTCTCGACTACAATTTACAATGAGCAGTTCTTC. As protein: CASSPLSTTIYNEQFF.

V gene TRBV27 combines with J gene TRBJ2-3, with D unclear. Germline V lookup: CDR1 MNHEY, CDR2 SMNVEV (reference sequence). This CDR3 is 11 amino acids long. Trimming removed 6 bases at V and 5 bases at J, with 6 bases between. The DNA for the CDR3 is TGTGCCAGCAGCGAGCGAGATACGCAGTATTTT. It codes for CASSERDTQYF.

This clone occurred once. This chain connects TRBV5-4 to TRBJ2-7, with 10 bases aligning to TRBD2. V lost 4 bases, J lost 0 bases, and 4 bases stayed unmatched. Germline CDR1 and CDR2: SGHNT and YYREEE (reference sequence). The CDR3 is made up of 15 amino acids. CDR3 coding DNA: TGTGCCAGCAGCCGGCTAGCGGGAGACTCCTACGAGCAGTACTTC. Translated, it gives CASSRLAGDSYEQYF.

This clone was observed a single time. The chain couples TRBV21-1 to TRBJ2-7; TRBD2 reflects the table's D call only, with no check against the DNA. TRBV21-1 is noted as a pseudogene. The CDR3 covers 20 residues. CDR3 sequence: CASSTRGRASGSIGSYEQYF. In DNA, the CDR3 is TGTGCCAGCAGCACCCGCGGGAGGGCCAGTGGATCAATTGGCTCCTACGAGCAGTACTTC.

The chain couples TRBV7-9 to TRBJ2-5; 7 bases line up with TRBD1. This CDR3 contains 15 residues. The junction had 10 bases not matched to a gene; V was cut back by 5 bases and J by 4 bases. CDR1 and CDR2 from the germline V gene are SEHNR and FQNEAQ (reference sequence). The CDR3 sequence is CASSRRDSGGETQYF. The CDR3 region has the DNA TGTGCCAGCAGCCGCCGGGACAGTGGCGGAGAGACCCAGTACTTC. The variable domain in full, completed from reference TRBV7-9 and TRBJ2-5, reads DTGVSQNPRHKITKRGQNVTFRCDPISEHNRLYWYRQTLGQGPEFLTYFQNEAQLEKSRLLSDRFSAERPKGSFSTLEIQRTEQGDSAMYLCASSRRDSGGETQYFGPGTRLLVL.

The CDR3 sequence is CASSQDGASSGNTIYF. CDR3 in DNA: TGCGCCAGCAGCCAAGATGGAGCCAGCTCTGGAAACACCATATATTTT. The chain links TRBV4-1 to TRBJ1-3; D gene uncertain. The CDR3 consists of 16 residues. Germline lookup yields CDR1 MGHRA and CDR2 YSYEKL. V gave up 0 bases and J gave up 0 bases, with 9 bases separating them.

V usage is TRBV7-8 and J usage is TRBJ2-7, with 7 bases identical to TRBD1. The CDR3 runs 16 residues. Germline loops: CDR1 SGHVS, CDR2 FQNEAQ. V trimming: 1 base; J trimming: 0 bases; junction bases outside the gene matches: 6. As DNA, the CDR3 is TGTGCCAGCAGCTTAGGGACAGGACGAAGCTCCTACGAGCAGTACTTC. The encoded protein is CASSLGTGRSSYEQYF.

This rearrangement joins TRBV9 to TRBJ1-2; D might be TRBD1 (5 bases). CDR3 size: 13 residues. Between the trimmed V and J ends, which lost 3 bases and 8 bases, there was a span of 14 bases. Germline V gene lookup returns CDR1 SGDLS and CDR2 YYNGEE. CDR3 sequence (DNA): TGTGCCAGCAGCGGCCAGGGTTGGGAAGGCTACACCTTC. It codes for CASSGQGWEGYTF.

CDR3 loop: CASRATGTANEKLFF. DNA of the CDR3: TGTGCCAGCAGAGCGACAGGGACCGCTAATGAAAAACTGTTTTTT. The chain combines TRBV2 with TRBJ1-4; TRBD1 matches at 7 bases. Trimming took 6 bases from V and 3 from J; bases not matched to a gene: 7. Looked up from germline, CDR1 is SNHLY and CDR2 is FYNNEI. The CDR3 sequence is 15 residues long.

V gene TRBV5-6 combines with J gene TRBJ1-2; TRBD1 is a possible D gene (6 bases). This CDR3 has 16 residues. The V and J ends lost 3 bases and 5 bases respectively, with 20 bases between them. CDR1 and CDR2 from the germline V gene are SGHDT and YYEEEE. The CDR3 loop is CASSSSRDTLRYGYTF. The CDR3, as DNA: TGTGCCAGCAGCTCGTCCCGGGACACTTTGAGGTATGGCTACACCTTC.

The chain has TRBV6-5 and TRBJ2-3, with TRBD2 matching 8 bases. The CDR3 loop spans 15 amino acids. CDR1 is MNHEY, CDR2 SVGAGI, per germline. The junction had 4 bases not matched to a gene; V was cut back by 5 bases and J by 0 bases. The chain's CDR3 is CASSQRGFSTDTQYF. The CDR3 region has the DNA TGTGCCAGCAGTCAGCGGGGGTTCAGCACAGATACGCAGTATTTT.

This clone was observed once. This CDR3 is also generated by other DNA sequences in the sample. The V gene is TRBV7-3, the J gene TRBJ2-7; 10 nucleotides align to TRBD2. The germline CDR1 and CDR2 sequences are SGHTA and FQGTGA. Trimming cost V 2 bases and J 5 bases; bases outside gene matches: 6. The CDR3 consists of 15 residues. The CDR3 is CASSLGLAGVNEQYF. The CDR3 DNA reads as TGTGCCAGCAGCTTAGGGCTAGCGGGAGTCAACGAGCAGTACTTC.

This chain links TRBV6-5 with TRBJ1-6; D may be TRBD1 (5 bases). Germline CDR1 and CDR2: MNHEY and SVGAGI. V gave up 3 bases and J gave up 7 bases, with 13 bases separating them. This CDR3 has 15 residues. CDR3 in amino acids: CASSYGRAINSPLHF. The DNA of the CDR3 is TGTGCCAGCAGTTATGGCAGGGCTATCAATTCACCCCTCCACTTT.